The clone carrying this TCR beta chain was recorded only once. The data originate from a study of control samples from healthy donors and cancer patients. TCRdb's copy holds only in-frame clones and misses some; the assay was immunoSEQ multiplex PCR. The table has tens of thousands of clones, roughly 85% seen once. Looked up from germline, CDR1 is SGHRS and CDR2 is YFSETQ. CDR3 length: 15 amino acids. V shed 2 bases and J 7 bases; nucleotides not matched to a gene: 7. The chain employs TRBV5-1 and TRBJ1-4; TRBD1 matches at 8 bases. The TCR sequence derives from a man aged 60 to 69 with head and neck cancer. Sample: PBMCs. CDR3 bases: TGCGCCAGCAGCTTCAATCCAGGGGGCTTTGAAAAACTGTTTTTT. Translated: CASSFNPGGFEKLFF.